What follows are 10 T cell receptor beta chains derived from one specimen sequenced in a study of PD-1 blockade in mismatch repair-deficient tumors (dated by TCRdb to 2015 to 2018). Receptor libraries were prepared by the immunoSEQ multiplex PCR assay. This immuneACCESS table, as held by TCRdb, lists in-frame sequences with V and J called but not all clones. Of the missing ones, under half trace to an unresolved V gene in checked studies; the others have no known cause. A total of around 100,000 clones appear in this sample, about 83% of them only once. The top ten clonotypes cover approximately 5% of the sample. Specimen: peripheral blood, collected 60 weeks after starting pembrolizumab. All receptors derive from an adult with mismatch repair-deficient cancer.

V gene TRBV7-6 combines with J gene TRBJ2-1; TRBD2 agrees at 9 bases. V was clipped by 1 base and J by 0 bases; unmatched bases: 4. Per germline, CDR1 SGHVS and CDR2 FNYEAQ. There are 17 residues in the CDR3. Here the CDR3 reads CASSLGPAGGSYNEQFF. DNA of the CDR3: TGTGCCAGCAGCTTAGGTCCAGCGGGAGGCTCCTACAATGAGCAGTTCTTC.

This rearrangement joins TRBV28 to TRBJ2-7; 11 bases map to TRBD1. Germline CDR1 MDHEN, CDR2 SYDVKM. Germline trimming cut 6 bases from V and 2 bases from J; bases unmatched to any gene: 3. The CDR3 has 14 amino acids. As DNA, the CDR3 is TGTGCCAGCAGGTGGACAGGGGGCACCTACGAGCAGTACTTC. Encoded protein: CASRWTGGTYEQYF.

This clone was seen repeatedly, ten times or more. CDR3 in DNA: TGTGCCAGCAGCGGGCCGCTAGACTACAATGAGCAGTTCTTC. Protein sequence: CASSGPLDYNEQFF. The chain combines TRBV11-3 with TRBJ2-1; D not certain. The CDR3 consists of 14 residues. Germline V gives CDR1 SGHNT, CDR2 YENEEA. The germline V and J ends were trimmed by 5 bases and 3 bases, with 11 bases remaining between them.

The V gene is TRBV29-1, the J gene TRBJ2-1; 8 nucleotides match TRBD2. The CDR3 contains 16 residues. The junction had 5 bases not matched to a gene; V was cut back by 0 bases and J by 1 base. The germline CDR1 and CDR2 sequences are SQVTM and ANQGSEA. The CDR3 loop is CSVEDGAGASYNEQFF. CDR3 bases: TGCAGCGTTGAAGATGGAGCGGGAGCATCCTACAATGAGCAGTTCTTC.

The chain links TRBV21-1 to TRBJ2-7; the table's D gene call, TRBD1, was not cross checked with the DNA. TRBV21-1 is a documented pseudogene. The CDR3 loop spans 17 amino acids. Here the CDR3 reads CASSKPTSGVIRYEQYF. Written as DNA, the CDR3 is TGTGCCAGCAGCAAACCCACCTCAGGGGTGATACGATACGAGCAGTACTTC.

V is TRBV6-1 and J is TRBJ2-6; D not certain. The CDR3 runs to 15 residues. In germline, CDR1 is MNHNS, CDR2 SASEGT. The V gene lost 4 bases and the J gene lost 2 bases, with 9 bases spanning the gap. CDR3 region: CASSVYSTGANVLTF. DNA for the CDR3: TGTGCCAGCAGTGTTTACAGTACTGGGGCCAACGTCCTGACTTTC.

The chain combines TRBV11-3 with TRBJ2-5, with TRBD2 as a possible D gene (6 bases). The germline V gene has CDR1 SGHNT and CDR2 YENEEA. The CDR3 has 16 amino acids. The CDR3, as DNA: TGTGCTAGCGCCGCCGGGAGTCCGAATGGCCAAGAGACCCAGTACTTC. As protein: CASAAGSPNGQETQYF.

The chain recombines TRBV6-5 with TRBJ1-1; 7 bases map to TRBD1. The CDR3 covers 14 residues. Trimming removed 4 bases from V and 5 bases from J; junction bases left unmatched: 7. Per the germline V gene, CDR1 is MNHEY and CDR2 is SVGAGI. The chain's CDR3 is CASSLYRGRTEAFF. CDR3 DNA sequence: TGTGCCAGCAGTTTATACAGGGGACGGACTGAAGCTTTCTTT.

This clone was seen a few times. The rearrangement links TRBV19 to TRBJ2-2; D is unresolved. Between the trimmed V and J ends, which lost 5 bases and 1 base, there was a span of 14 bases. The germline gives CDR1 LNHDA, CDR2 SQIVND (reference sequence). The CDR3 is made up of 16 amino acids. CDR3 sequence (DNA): TGTGCCAGTAGTTGGACGCCAGCACAGAACACCGGGGAGCTGTTTTTT. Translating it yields CASSWTPAQNTGELFF.

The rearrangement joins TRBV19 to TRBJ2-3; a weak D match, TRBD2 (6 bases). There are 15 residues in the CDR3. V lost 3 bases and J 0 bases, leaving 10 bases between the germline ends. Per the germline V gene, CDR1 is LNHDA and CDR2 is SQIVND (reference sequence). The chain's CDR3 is CASSIYSGSTDTQYF. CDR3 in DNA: TGTGCCAGTAGTATTTACAGCGGGAGCACAGATACGCAGTATTTT.